Below, 5 T cell receptor beta chains from the same sample are listed, as sequenced in a study of cytomegalovirus exposure and HLA in healthy donors. Clones were read by immunoSEQ multiplex PCR, and TCRdb kept only the in-frame ones, dropping some. The data hold 66,000 or so clones, with around 97% observed a single time. Source material: PBMCs. Receptors were obtained from a woman aged 18-29 years in good health and CMV-seropositive.

The DNA for the CDR3 is TGTGCCAGTAGTCCGACTAGCGGGAGTCGGGCAGATACGCAGTATTTT. Its protein is CASSPTSGSRADTQYF. This rearrangement joins TRBV19 to TRBJ2-3; TRBD2 matches at 12 bases. With V trimmed by 5 bases and J by 4 bases, 7 bases remained unmatched. The CDR3 totals 16 residues. Germline CDR1 reads LNHDA; CDR2 reads SQIVND (reference sequence).

V is TRBV19 and J is TRBJ2-2; no clear D gene. Germline V lookup: CDR1 LNHDA, CDR2 SQIVND (reference sequence). V shed 7 bases and J shed 6 bases, with 3 bases lying between them. The CDR3 is made up of 10 amino acids. CDR3 region: CASISGELFF. CDR3 in DNA: TGTGCCAGTATATCCGGGGAGCTGTTTTTT.

The V gene is TRBV9, the J gene TRBJ2-2, with D possibly matching TRBD2 (5 bases). The germline gives CDR1 SGDLS, CDR2 YYNGEE. V was cut by 0 bases and J by 2 bases, with 8 bases left in between. The CDR3 covers 15 residues. DNA for the CDR3: TGTGCCAGCAGCGTAGACGGAGGCAACACCGGGGAGCTGTTTTTT. The encoded protein is CASSVDGGNTGELFF.

The rearrangement links TRBV29-1 to TRBJ2-5; perhaps TRBD1 as D (5 bases). V was pared by 3 bases and J by 5 bases, with 19 bases between. The CDR3 is made up of 15 amino acids. The germline V gene has CDR1 SQVTM and CDR2 ANQGSEA. The CDR3 loop is CSVEFGAGIGETQYF. As DNA, the CDR3 is TGCAGCGTTGAGTTTGGGGCAGGCATAGGTGAGACCCAGTACTTC.

The chain couples TRBV4-1 to TRBJ2-7; 13 nucleotides agree with TRBD2. CDR1 and CDR2 from the germline V gene are MGHRA and YSYEKL. V was pared by 6 bases and J by 7 bases, with 9 bases of the junction left unmatched. This CDR3 region has 15 residues. The CDR3 spells CASRAGTSGNWEQYF. CDR3 coding DNA: TGCGCCAGCAGGGCCGGGACTAGCGGGAACTGGGAGCAGTACTTC.